A selection of T cell receptor beta chains follows, all from one sample in a study of circulating and synovial CD4+ cells in juvenile arthritis. Profiling relied on immunoSEQ multiplex PCR, and the TCRdb table lists in-frame clones only, not all of them. The sample has 32,000 or so clones; more than 90% are singletons. The sequenced sample consisted of CD4+ T cells from blood. These receptors all stem from a human donor with juvenile idiopathic arthritis. Each CDR3 is given with its conserved first and last residue. A D gene is named only where the DNA matches it firmly. The size field is filled for only some rows; it gives once, few, many or a size class.

clone_size j_call v_call d_call cdr3_aa cdr3_nt
few TRBJ2-3 TRBV4-3 TRBD2 CASSPSGADTQYF TGCGCCAGCAGCCCCAGCGGGGCAGATACGCAGTATTTT
. TRBJ1-2 TRBV2 . CASSSQGADYGYTF TGTGCCAGCAGTAGCCAAGGGGCGGACTATGGCTACACCTTC
. TRBJ1-6 TRBV19 TRBD1 CASCRTGDSSAYNSPLHF TGTGCCAGTTGCCGGACAGGGGACTCCTCAGCCTATAATTCCCCCCTCCACTTT
. TRBJ2-3 TRBV11-3 TRBD2 CASSLGVTSGSTDTQYF TGTGCCAGCAGCTTAGGGGTGACTAGCGGGTCGACAGATACGCAGTATTTT
. TRBJ1-1 TRBV6-4 . CASSKTGLNTEAFF TGTGCCAGCAGTAAAACAGGGCTGAACACTGAAGCTTTCTTT
once TRBJ2-7 TRBV7-6 . CASSKELAPSYEQYF TGTGCCAGCAGCAAAGAACTAGCACCCTCCTACGAGCAGTACTTC
. TRBJ2-3 TRBV7-3 TRBD2 CASSPIAGGITDTQYF TGTGCCAGCAGCCCAATAGCGGGGGGGATCACAGATACGCAGTATTTT
. TRBJ2-7 TRBV7-2 TRBD1 CASSRRQGAYEQYF TGTGCCAGCAGCCGAAGACAGGGGGCCTACGAGCAGTACTTC
. TRBJ1-3 TRBV29-1 . CSVEGGGRGDTIYF TGCAGCGTTGAAGGGGGGGGCAGGGGAGACACCATATATTTT
. TRBJ1-1 TRBV19 . CASISGRRVIAEAFF TGTGCCAGTATCTCCGGGAGAAGGGTCATTGCTGAAGCTTTCTTT
. TRBJ1-1 TRBV28 . CASTLRTPNTEAFF TGTGCCAGCACTCTCAGGACACCGAACACTGAAGCTTTCTTT
. TRBJ1-2 TRBV29-1 TRBD1 CSSGGGVPDGYTF TGCAGCTCCGGAGGGGGCGTTCCGGATGGCTACACCTTC
few TRBJ1-3 TRBV7-9 TRBD1 CASSPVPGQGPGGNTIYF TGTGCCAGCAGCCCAGTCCCGGGACAGGGGCCGGGGGGAAACACCATATATTTT
. TRBJ2-7 TRBV7-2 TRBD2 CASSLRLADEQYF TGTGCCAGCAGCCTCCGACTAGCGGATGAGCAGTACTTC
. TRBJ2-3 TRBV4-3 . CASSQGRMLAQMDTQYF TGCGCCAGCAGCCAAGGCCGGATGCTAGCCCAGATGGATACGCAGTATTTT
once TRBJ1-2 TRBV4-2 . CASSQDPGGASYGYTF TGTGCCAGCAGCCAAGATCCTGGGGGCGCAAGCTATGGCTACACCTTC
. TRBJ1-1 TRBV30 . CAWSVSTEAFF TGTGCCTGGAGTGTGAGCACTGAAGCTTTCTTT
. TRBJ2-7 TRBV28 TRBD1 CASSEGQGGSYEQYF TGTGCCAGCAGTGAGGGACAGGGTGGCTCCTACGAGCAGTACTTC